The clone carrying this T cell receptor (beta chain) is medium-sized within its sample. This record belongs to a study of control samples from healthy donors and cancer patients. Profiling relied on immunoSEQ multiplex PCR, and the TCRdb table lists in-frame clones only, not all of them. The sample shows about 130,000 clones, 90% of them seen only once. The sequence was collected from a man younger than 35 in good health. Sequencing was done on a sample of blood.

CDR3 nucleotides: TGTGCCAGCAGTGACGGGGAGAACACCGGGGAGCTGTTTTTT. Translating it yields CASSDGENTGELFF. The chain employs TRBV6-4 and TRBJ2-2; D not resolved. CDR3 length: 14 residues. Per the germline V gene, CDR1 is MRHNA and CDR2 is SNTAGT. V shed 2 bases and J shed 1 base, with 5 bases lying between them.